This T cell receptor (beta chain) was recovered during a study of cytomegalovirus exposure and HLA in healthy donors. Study-wide points: With further analysis later on, most CMV-associated TCR beta chains appeared HLA-restricted. In a later analysis, TCR beta V- and J-gene trimming was associated with a missense DCLRE1C variant.

From germline, CDR1 is LGHNA and CDR2 YNFKEQ. V shed 7 bases and J shed 5 bases, with 20 bases lying between them. This CDR3 comprises 15 residues. A remark on this clone: The antigen is not known.

The donors comprised healthy bone marrow donors. PCR primers comprised 60 Vbeta and 13 Jbeta primers. The method was immunoSEQ multiplex PCR; TCRdb's version includes in-frame clones alone and lacks a portion of them. In the table there are some 110,000 clones, roughly 82% of which are singletons. The chain combines TRBV4-2 with TRBJ1-1; D is ambiguous. The receptor's source is a male donor in good health and CMV-seropositive. Material: PBMCs. The CDR3 DNA sequence: TGTGCCAGCACTCTCGGCGAAGGAGATGGAACTGAAGCTTTCTTT. Amino acids: CASTLGEGDGTEAFF.